The table lists the clone carrying this T cell receptor (beta chain) with many counts. Antigen unknown. This sample stems from a study of Graves' ophthalmopathy and Graves' hyperthyroidism. Regarding the study as a whole: Blood also carried most expanded thyroid clonotypes exceeding 0.001 frequency.

CDR1 and CDR2 from the germline V gene are SNHLY and FYNNEI. Trimming pared 4 bases from V and 2 bases from J, leaving 9 bases between. This CDR3 is 13 amino acids long. RNA transcripts were the template, and TCR beta CDR3 regions were amplified from them. First-round RT-PCR employed HTBI primers, with a second-round multiplex PCR after it. TCRdb passed the multiplex PCR reads through MiXCR, listing each CDR3 protein once. Counted here are about 660,000 distinct CDR3 sequences, about 41% occurring once; the ten biggest clones make up 3% to 4%. Clinical symptoms, serum thyroxine, TRAb, thyroid ultrasound and orbital computed tomography determined diagnosis.

This clonotype originated in an adult man with Graves' ophthalmopathy. The rearrangement links TRBV2 to TRBJ2-7; weak D call: TRBD2 (7 bases). The sample was peripheral blood. The CDR3 DNA reads TGTGCCAGCAGTGTGCGGGGGCCCTACGAGCAGTACTTC. Amino acids: CASSVRGPYEQYF. Supplemented by reference TRBV2 and TRBJ2-7, the full variable domain reads EPEVTQTPSHQVTQMGQEVILRCVPISNHLYFYWYRQILGQKVEFLVSFYNNEISEKSEIFDDQFSVERPDGSNFTLKIRSTKLEDSAMYFCASSVRGPYEQYFGPGTRLTVT.